The present T cell receptor beta chain was sequenced within a study of shared clonotypes between healthy human individuals. Germline V lookup: CDR1 MDHEN, CDR2 SYDVKM. V lost 6 bases and J lost 4, with 7 bases in between. CDR3 length equals 12 residues. This was a deep-level run. Only in-frame clones appear in the TCRdb table, and some are missing; sequencing was by immunoSEQ multiplex PCR. The sample yields around 2.5 million clones, over 85% seen once. About this clone itself: Other DNA variants within this sample encode the same CDR3.

The clonotype comes from a man younger than 35 in good health. Some clones in this sample may be carry-over from other donors' samples. Sequenced: naive CD4+ T cells from PBMCs. Stated subset: CD45RA+ positively selected. This chain uses TRBV28 with TRBJ1-3; tentative D call: TRBD1 (6 bases). In nucleotides, the CDR3 is TGTGCCAGCAGACAGGGAGGAAACACCATATATTTT. Its translation: CASRQGGNTIYF.